The T cell receptor (beta chain) described here comes from a study of blood T cell repertoires in COVID-19. Of note for this clone: This CDR3 is also generated by other DNA sequences in the sample.

Germline-derived CDR1 and CDR2 are SNHLY and FYNNEI. The ends were cut back, 6 bases at V and 0 bases at J, with 9 bases in the middle. The length of the CDR3 is 14 residues. Only in-frame clones appear in the TCRdb table, and some are missing; sequencing was by immunoSEQ multiplex PCR. The sample holds about 82,000 clones, about four fifths seen once. The rearrangement joins TRBV2 to TRBJ1-5, with D unresolved. The sequence was collected from a man older than 75 with acute or convalescent COVID-19. The sequenced sample was peripheral blood. The CDR3 loop reads CASRAGYSNQPQHF. CDR3 nucleotides: TGTGCCAGCAGGGCAGGTTATAGCAATCAGCCCCAGCATTTT.